The next 29 T cell receptor beta chains were all read from a single sample in a study of early T cells in non-severe SARS-CoV-2 infection. MiXCR, applied by TCRdb to the 5' RACE reads, yields one record per CDR3 protein. Of about 30,000 distinct CDR3 sequences listed, about 5% are singletons. Sequenced input: whole blood. The receptors were sampled from an adult who was a healthcare worker with PCR-confirmed SARS-CoV-2 infection or an uninfected control (not recorded which).

This clonotype was recorded a few times. The chain combines TRBV6-5 with TRBJ1-1, with no clear D. The CDR3 covers 11 residues. Between the trimmed V and J ends, which lost 8 bases and 5 bases, there was a span of 9 bases. CDR1 is MNHEY, CDR2 SVGAGI, per germline. The DNA for the CDR3 is TGTGCCAGCGCTTACGAGACTGAAGCTTTCTTT. Its protein is CASAYETEAFF.

Only a few counts were recorded for this clonotype. The V and J genes are TRBV11-2 and TRBJ1-1; D possibly corresponds to TRBD1 (5 bases). Germline CDR1 and CDR2: SGHAT and FQNNGV. Trimming removed 1 base from V and 4 bases from J, with 13 bases in between. CDR3 length: 15 residues. This CDR3 reads CASSLAQGGGTEAFF. Here the CDR3 DNA reads TGTGCCAGCAGCTTAGCTCAGGGAGGCGGCACTGAAGCTTTCTTT. Looking up the rest from reference TRBV11-2 and TRBJ1-1 gives the full variable domain: EAGVAQSPRYKIIEKRQSVAFWCNPISGHATLYWYQQILGQGPKLLIQFQNNGVVDDSQLPKDRFSAERLKGVDSTLKIQPAKLEDSAVYLCASSLAQGGGTEAFFGQGTRLTVV.

This clonotype was detected only a few times. V is TRBV28 and J is TRBJ1-3; D not certain. The ends were cut back, 4 bases at V and 5 bases at J, with 6 bases in the middle. From germline, CDR1 is MDHEN and CDR2 SYDVKM. The CDR3 totals 12 residues. CDR3 in amino acids: CASSWGRNTIYF. Here the CDR3 DNA reads TGTGCCAGCAGTTGGGGAAGAAACACCATATATTTT.

The table lists this clonotype with many counts. This chain joins TRBV12-5 and TRBJ2-3, with a possible D match to TRBD1 (5 bases). This CDR3 is built from 14 residues. CDR1 is LGHNT and CDR2 is FRNRAP in the germline V gene. V gave up 7 bases and J gave up 6 bases, with 17 bases separating them. The CDR3: CASARDLSGDTQYF. The CDR3 coding sequence is TGTGCTAGTGCCAGGGATCTTTCCGGGGATACGCAGTATTTT.

This clonotype was seen repeatedly, ten times or more. The chain uses TRBV7-7 and TRBJ2-7; 7 nucleotides line up with TRBD1. Germline assignment: CDR1 SSHAT and CDR2 FNYEAQ (reference sequence). The CDR3 has 15 residues. V trimming: 5 bases; J trimming: 0 bases; junction bases outside the gene matches: 7. CDR3 nucleotide sequence: TGTGCCAGCAGCCCAGGGGGAGTGCTCTCCTACGAGCAGTACTTC. It translates to CASSPGGVLSYEQYF. The full variable domain, completed using reference TRBV7-7 and TRBJ2-7, is GAGVSQSPRYKVTKRGQDVTLRCDPISSHATLYWYQQALGQGPEFLTYFNYEAQPDKSGLPSDRFSAERPEGSISTLTIQRTEQRDSAMYRCASSPGGVLSYEQYFGPGTRLTVT.

This rearrangement joins TRBV27 to TRBJ2-1, with TRBD2 identical over 11 bases. Germline CDR1 is MNHEY and CDR2 is SMNVEV (reference sequence). The ends lost 5 bases at V and 8 bases at J; junction bases unmatched: 11. The CDR3 contains 16 residues. As DNA, the CDR3 is TGTGCCAGCAGTCGCACTAGCGGGAGACGTAACTATGAGCAGTTCTTC. This codes for CASSRTSGRRNYEQFF.

There are a few counts of this clonotype. The chain recombines TRBV7-9 with TRBJ1-6; D ambiguous. Germline assignment: CDR1 SEHNR and CDR2 FQNEAQ (reference sequence). Trimming stripped 5 bases from V and 10 bases from J, with 15 bases between. CDR3 length: 14 amino acids. CDR3 sequence reads: CASSRASSRSPLHF. CDR3 bases: TGTGCCAGCAGCCGCGCATCGAGCCGGTCACCCCTCCACTTT. Variable domain in full (rest from reference TRBV7-9 and TRBJ1-6): DTGVSQNPRHKITKRGQNVTFRCDPISEHNRLYWYRQTLGQGPEFLTYFQNEAQLEKSRLLSDRFSAERPKGSFSTLEIQRTEQGDSAMYLCASSRASSRSPLHFGNGTRLTVT.

This clonotype was observed at least ten times. CDR3 sequence reads: CASSAVGGSTDTQYF. As DNA, the CDR3 is TGTGCCAGCAGCGCCGTCGGTGGGAGCACAGATACGCAGTATTTT. The rearrangement uses TRBV11-2 and TRBJ2-3; D unresolved. The CDR3 sequence is 15 residues long. Per the germline V gene, CDR1 is SGHAT and CDR2 is FQNNGV. V was pared by 5 bases and J by 0 bases, with 12 bases between. The full variable domain, rest sourced from reference TRBV11-2 and TRBJ2-3, is EAGVAQSPRYKIIEKRQSVAFWCNPISGHATLYWYQQILGQGPKLLIQFQNNGVVDDSQLPKDRFSAERLKGVDSTLKIQPAKLEDSAVYLCASSAVGGSTDTQYFGPGTRLTVL.

This clonotype occurred a few times. For the CDR3, the DNA is TGTGCCAGCAGTTTATACGGGGCGGGGACAGGGGGCCCCCACGAGCAGTACTTC. Translating gives CASSLYGAGTGGPHEQYF. J is TRBJ2-7 and V is TRBV27; 12 bases are shared with TRBD1. This CDR3 comprises 18 residues. The germline gives CDR1 MNHEY, CDR2 SMNVEV (reference sequence). J lost 5 bases, V lost 1 base, and 12 bases had no gene match.

This clonotype appeared many times. This chain joins TRBV7-2 and TRBJ2-5; 7 nucleotides match TRBD2. The germline V gene has CDR1 SGHTA and CDR2 FQGNSA. The CDR3 covers 15 residues. Trimming took 1 base from V and 3 from J; bases not matched to a gene: 5. The CDR3 spells CASSLGFRGEETQYF. In DNA, the CDR3 is TGTGCCAGCAGCTTAGGATTTCGGGGGGAAGAGACCCAGTACTTC.

The chain has TRBV6-1 and TRBJ2-5, with 8 bases lining up with TRBD1. CDR3 size: 15 residues. In germline, CDR1 is MNHNS, CDR2 SASEGT. V dropped 4 bases and J dropped 4; count of bases not matched to a gene: 8. The DNA for the CDR3 is TGTGCCAGCAGTGCACCGGGACAGGCAAGAGAGACCCAGTACTTC. Translating it yields CASSAPGQARETQYF.

This clonotype has at least ten counts. The chain carries TRBV4-2 and TRBJ2-1, with D possibly called TRBD1 or TRBD2 (5 bases each). Germline CDR1 is LGHNA and CDR2 is YNFKEQ. V lost 1 base and J 5 bases, leaving 15 bases between the germline ends. This CDR3 region has 16 residues. In DNA form, the CDR3 reads TGTGCCAGCAGCCAAGGGGACGCCAGACTTAACAATGAGCAGTTCTTC. Its translation is CASSQGDARLNNEQFF.

This clonotype was counted at least ten times. This chain joins TRBV18 and TRBJ2-5, with D possibly TRBD1 on 6 matching bases. Looked up from germline, CDR1 is KGHSH and CDR2 is LQKENI. This CDR3 contains 15 residues. Trimming left V 0 bases short and J 0 bases short, with 8 bases between. The CDR3 DNA is TGTGCCAGCTCACCACCGGCAGGGGACCAAGAGACCCAGTACTTC. It is translated as CASSPPAGDQETQYF.

This clonotype has more than one count but fewer than ten. This chain joins TRBV6-5 and TRBJ2-3, with D perhaps matching TRBD2 (7 bases). With 8 bases removed from V and 4 bases from J, the gap between germline ends came to 16 bases. CDR1 is MNHEY and CDR2 is SVGAGI in the germline V gene. The CDR3 has 14 amino acids. The CDR3 bases are TGTGCCAGCCGCCGTATGGGGGGGCCAGATACGCAGTATTTT. This translates into CASRRMGGPDTQYF.

This clonotype was seen a handful of times. This chain links TRBV27 with TRBJ2-5, with 11 bases aligning to TRBD2. The germline V gene has CDR1 MNHEY and CDR2 SMNVEV (reference sequence). The CDR3 has 15 residues. Trimming removed 6 bases from V and 5 bases from J; junction bases left unmatched: 8. DNA of the CDR3: TGTGCCAGCAGGAAACTAGCGGGAGTTGGCGAGACCCAGTACTTC. This codes for CASRKLAGVGETQYF.

This clonotype was seen repeatedly, ten times or more. V usage is TRBV3-1 and J usage is TRBJ2-1, with D perhaps matching TRBD2 (6 bases). CDR1 is LGHDT and CDR2 is YNNKEL in the germline V gene (reference sequence). V gave up 6 bases and J gave up 3 bases, with 9 bases separating them. This CDR3 region has 13 residues. CDR3 coding DNA: TGTGCCAGCAGAGCGGGCCTCTACAATGAGCAGTTCTTC. Protein sequence: CASRAGLYNEQFF.

In its sample, this clonotype was seen many times. The chain joins TRBV6-2 or TRBV6-3 to TRBJ2-5; TRBD2 agrees at 10 bases. CDR1 and CDR2 (germline): MNHEY, SVGEGT. This CDR3 has 16 residues. The V gene end was trimmed by 5 bases and the J gene end by 5 bases; junction bases not matched to a gene: 11. The CDR3 nucleotides are TGTGCCAGCAGTACGTATAGCGGGAGGAGGACGGAGACCCAGTACTTC. This translates into CASSTYSGRRTETQYF.

This clonotype has at least ten counts. This chain connects TRBV29-1 to TRBJ2-3; 11 bases align to TRBD2. This CDR3 has 13 residues. V gave up 7 bases and J gave up 3 bases; unmatched junction bases: 3. Germline CDR1 is SQVTM and CDR2 is ANQGSEA. CDR3 in amino acids: CSGLAGPTDTQYF. CDR3 bases: TGCAGCGGACTAGCGGGACCAACAGATACGCAGTATTTT.

The chain joins TRBV12-3 or TRBV12-4 to TRBJ2-7, with D possibly matching TRBD2 (5 bases). The CDR3 totals 14 residues. V gave up 4 bases and J gave up 4 bases, with 14 bases separating them. CDR3 DNA sequence: TGTGCCAGCAGTTCCCGGGATACGGGTTACGAGCAGTACTTC. Translated, it gives CASSSRDTGYEQYF.

This clonotype was found a few times. The CDR3 nucleotides are TGTGCCAGCAGCCAAGGAAGCTTTAAACCGGGACAAGTATATGGCTACACCTTC. The encoded protein is CASSQGSFKPGQVYGYTF. The genes are TRBV3-1 and TRBJ1-2, with D perhaps matching TRBD1 (6 bases). Trimming cost V 1 base and J 5 bases, with 23 bases left between them. This CDR3 is built from 18 residues. Germline V gene data show CDR1 as LGHDT and CDR2 as YNNKEL (reference sequence).

Written as DNA, the CDR3 is TGCAGTGCTGACTCCTACGAGCAGTACTTC. This sequence encodes CSADSYEQYF. V usage is TRBV20-1 and J usage is TRBJ2-7; D unresolved. Germline CDR1 reads DFQATT; CDR2 reads SNEGSKA (reference sequence). The CDR3 sequence is 10 residues long. The V gene lost 5 bases and the J gene lost 0 bases, with 2 bases spanning the gap.

This clonotype occurred many times. V is TRBV12-3 or TRBV12-4 and J is TRBJ2-3; no definite D call. Trimming removed 2 bases at V and 4 bases at J, with 10 bases between. The CDR3 runs 14 residues. Written as DNA, the CDR3 is TGTGCCAGCAGTTTACGGTCCGAAGCAGATACGCAGTATTTT. It yields the protein CASSLRSEADTQYF.

This rearrangement joins TRBV6-1 to TRBJ1-1; no clear D. The CDR3 has 14 residues. Deletions cut 3 bases from V and 7 bases from J, with 15 bases between. CDR1 is MNHNS, CDR2 SASEGT, per germline. The CDR3 bases are TGTGCCAGCAGTGAGGGAGGCAGCACGTTTGAAGCTTTCTTT. Translated, it gives CASSEGGSTFEAFF.

This clonotype was picked up many times. This rearrangement joins TRBV2 to TRBJ2-7; D is perhaps TRBD2 (5 bases). V lost 4 bases to trimming and J lost 6 bases, with 13 bases between them. The CDR3 covers 13 residues. Per germline, CDR1 SNHLY and CDR2 FYNNEI. Here the CDR3 DNA reads TGTGCCAGCAGTGCGGACTCCTGGGTCGAGCAGTACTTC. Its protein product is CASSADSWVEQYF.

This clonotype was seen at least ten times. This chain links TRBV5-1 with TRBJ1-4, with 8 bases identical to TRBD1. Trimming cost V 4 bases and J 4 bases; bases outside gene matches: 3. This CDR3 comprises 14 residues. Looked up from germline, CDR1 is SGHRS and CDR2 is YFSETQ. The CDR3 nucleotides read TGCGCCAGCAGCCTAGGACAGGGTAATGAAAAACTGTTTTTT. Translated: CASSLGQGNEKLFF.

This sequence joins TRBV11-2 and TRBJ2-1, with 10 bases fitting TRBD1. This CDR3 spans 15 amino acids. The germline V gene has CDR1 SGHAT and CDR2 FQNNGV. The V and J ends lost 5 bases and 2 bases, in that order; junction bases with no gene match: 3. The CDR3 loop is CASSPGQGAYNEQFF. In nucleotides, the CDR3 is TGTGCCAGCAGCCCCGGACAGGGGGCCTACAATGAGCAGTTCTTC. Drawing the rest from reference TRBV11-2 and TRBJ2-1, the complete variable domain is EAGVAQSPRYKIIEKRQSVAFWCNPISGHATLYWYQQILGQGPKLLIQFQNNGVVDDSQLPKDRFSAERLKGVDSTLKIQPAKLEDSAVYLCASSPGQGAYNEQFFGPGTRLTVL.

The V call is TRBV4-3, the J call TRBJ2-3; D remains unclear. Trimming took 0 bases from V and 0 from J, leaving 16 bases between them. The CDR3 is made up of 18 amino acids. Germline V CDR1 and CDR2: LGHNA, YSLEER. CDR3 nucleotides: TGCGCCAGCAGCCAAGATGTTGCAGCGCAAACTAGCACAGATACGCAGTATTTT. Its protein is CASSQDVAAQTSTDTQYF.

The chain carries TRBV7-2 and TRBJ1-6, with 9 bases identical to TRBD1. The V gene's germline CDR1 is SGHTA and CDR2 FQGNSA. With V trimmed by 4 bases and J by 14 bases, 21 bases remained unmatched. The CDR3 length is 18 residues. CDR3 DNA: TGTGCCAGCAGCTCATACAGGGGGCGCTTTTGGCTACAATTCACCCTCCACTTT. Its translation is CASSSYRGRFWLQFTLHF.

This clonotype was counted a few times. The rearrangement uses TRBV11-2 and TRBJ2-3, with TRBD2 identical over 13 bases. J was trimmed by 3 bases and V by 5 bases; bases with no gene match: 8. Germline CDR1 and CDR2: SGHAT and FQNNGV. CDR3 length equals 17 residues. As DNA, the CDR3 is TGTGCCAGCAGCCGGTCAAGACTAGCGGGAGGTACAGATACGCAGTATTTT. It codes for CASSRSRLAGGTDTQYF.